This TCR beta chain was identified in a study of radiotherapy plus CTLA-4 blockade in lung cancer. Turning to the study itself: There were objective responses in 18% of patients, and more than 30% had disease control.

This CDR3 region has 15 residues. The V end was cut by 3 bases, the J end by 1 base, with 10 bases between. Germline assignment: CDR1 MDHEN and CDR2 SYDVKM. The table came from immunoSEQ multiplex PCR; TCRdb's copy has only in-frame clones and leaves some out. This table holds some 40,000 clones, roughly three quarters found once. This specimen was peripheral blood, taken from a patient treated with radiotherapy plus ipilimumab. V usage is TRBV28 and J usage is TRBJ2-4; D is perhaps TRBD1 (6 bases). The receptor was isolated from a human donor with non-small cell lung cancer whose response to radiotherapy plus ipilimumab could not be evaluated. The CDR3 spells CASSFRGRAKNIQYF. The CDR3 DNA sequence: TGTGCCAGCAGTTTCAGGGGCAGGGCCAAAAACATTCAGTACTTC.